These 20 T cell receptor beta chains share one sample of origin, sequenced in a study of blood T cell repertoires in COVID-19 (TCRdb year 2020). Library preparation used the immunoSEQ multiplex PCR assay. Entries here come from immuneACCESS through TCRdb and include only in-frame sequences with V and J called. Some clones fail to appear in such tables; in the studies checked, an unresolved V gene covers under half of the shortfall, and the cause of the remainder is unknown. The sample records roughly 50,000 clones, 70% to 90% of which are singletons. Over 10% of the sample is taken by the ten largest. Material: peripheral blood. These receptors were taken from an elderly man with acute or convalescent COVID-19.

The V and J genes are TRBV6-5 and TRBJ2-1; 7 bases align to TRBD1. CDR1 is MNHEY and CDR2 is SVGAGI in the germline V gene. CDR3 length: 14 amino acids. V shed 7 bases and J 9 bases; nucleotides not matched to a gene: 12. As DNA, the CDR3 is TGTGCCAGCAACCGACAGGGAAGAGGCTCTGAGCAGTTCTTC. This translates into CASNRQGRGSEQFF.

The DNA of the CDR3 is TGTGCCAGTAGTACCGGGACAGCCCTCAACGGGGAGCTGTTTTTT. This sequence encodes CASSTGTALNGELFF. The chain joins TRBV19 to TRBJ2-2; 7 bases agree with TRBD1. The CDR3 sequence is 15 residues long. Trimming at V came to 4 bases and at J to 7 bases, leaving 9 bases not matched to a gene. The germline gives CDR1 LNHDA, CDR2 SQIVND (reference sequence). Variable domain in full (rest from reference TRBV19 and TRBJ2-2): DGGITQSPKYLFRKEGQNVTLSCEQNLNHDAMYWYRQDPGQGLRLIYYSQIVNDFQKGDIAEGYSVSREKKESFPLTVTSAQKNPTAFYLCASSTGTALNGELFFGEGSRLTVL.

The chain joins TRBV7-8 to TRBJ1-4, with 8 bases fitting TRBD1. This CDR3 comprises 15 residues. Germline values: CDR1 SGHVS, CDR2 FQNEAQ. With V trimmed by 6 bases and J by 8 bases, 11 bases remained unmatched. As DNA, the CDR3 is TGTGCCAGCAGTGGACAGGGCGCCCGCGGGGAAAAACTGTTTTTT. Protein product: CASSGQGARGEKLFF. Full variable domain (remainder filled in from reference TRBV7-8 and TRBJ1-4): GAGVSQSPRYKVAKRGQDVALRCDPISGHVSLFWYQQALGQGPEFLTYFQNEAQLDKSGLPSDRFFAERPEGSVSTLKIQRTQQEDSAVYLCASSGQGARGEKLFFGSGTQLSVL.

V usage is TRBV5-1 and J usage is TRBJ1-1, with 7 positions matching TRBD1. The V and J ends lost 5 bases and 3 bases, in that order; junction bases with no gene match: 16. Germline assignment: CDR1 SGHRS and CDR2 YFSETQ. The CDR3 has 17 amino acids. The CDR3 DNA follows: TGCGCCAGCAGTCGCTCAATTCCAGGGGGTCTCGACACTGAAGCTTTCTTT. Its protein product is CASSRSIPGGLDTEAFF.

This chain links TRBV11-2 with TRBJ2-7, with 7 bases lining up with TRBD1. From germline, CDR1 is SGHAT and CDR2 FQNNGV. CDR3 length: 14 amino acids. Trimming at V came to 3 bases and at J to 3 bases, leaving 5 bases not matched to a gene. CDR3 region: CASSLAGQVYEQYF. The CDR3 coding sequence is TGTGCCAGCAGCTTGGCCGGACAGGTCTACGAGCAGTACTTC.

The chain is built from TRBV5-4 and TRBJ1-2, with a tentative D call TRBD1 (5 bases). The CDR3 runs to 13 residues. CDR1 SGHNT and CDR2 YYREEE come from the germline V gene (reference sequence). V lost 0 bases, J lost 8 bases, and 11 bases lay in between. The chain's CDR3 is CASSLEGEGGYTF. CDR3 sequence (DNA): TGTGCCAGCAGCTTGGAAGGGGAGGGAGGCTACACCTTC.

The chain carries TRBV5-6 and TRBJ1-5; 8 positions match TRBD1. Germline values: CDR1 SGHDT, CDR2 YYEEEE. The V gene end was trimmed by 0 bases and the J gene end by 2 bases; junction bases not matched to a gene: 4. This CDR3 region has 16 residues. The CDR3 DNA reads TGTGCCAGCAGCTTGGCCGGGACAGGCCGCAATCAGCCCCAGCATTTT. Protein: CASSLAGTGRNQPQHF.

This clone was detected once. This chain links TRBV6-5 with TRBJ2-7; D is unclear. In germline, CDR1 is MNHEY, CDR2 SVGAGI. Trimming stripped 2 bases from V and 3 bases from J, with 8 bases between. The CDR3 length is 13 residues. The CDR3 loop is CASSYIPGYEQYF. The CDR3 nucleotides read TGTGCCAGCAGTTACATCCCGGGCTACGAGCAGTACTTC.

This clone has only one observation. The V and J genes are TRBV6-5 and TRBJ1-1; a weak D match, TRBD1 (5 bases). CDR3 size: 13 residues. V lost 6 bases and J 3 bases, leaving 11 bases between the germline ends. CDR1 MNHEY and CDR2 SVGAGI come from the germline V gene. CDR3 coding DNA: TGTGCCAGCAGCGCTCGGGGGGACACTGAAGCTTTCTTT. Its translation: CASSARGDTEAFF.

V is TRBV2 and J is TRBJ1-2; 11 bases map to TRBD1. Germline loops: CDR1 SNHLY, CDR2 FYNNEI. The CDR3 covers 14 residues. V was clipped by 7 bases and J by 3 bases; unmatched bases: 4. CDR3 residues: CASIRDRGDYGYTF. The CDR3 coding sequence is TGTGCCAGCATCCGGGACAGGGGGGACTATGGCTACACCTTC.

The chain carries TRBV3-1 (or the pseudogene TRBV3-2) and TRBJ2-2; TRBD1 might be the D (5 bases). V was clipped by 8 bases and J by 1 base, with 8 bases between them. The CDR3 totals 13 residues. In germline, CDR1 is LGHDT, CDR2 YNNKEL (reference sequence). CDR3 region: CASGARNTGELFF. The CDR3 nucleotides read TGTGCCAGCGGGGCAAGGAACACCGGGGAGCTGTTTTTT.

This rearrangement joins TRBV7-8 to TRBJ2-2; 9 bases fit TRBD1. This CDR3 contains 14 residues. Germline CDR1 is SGHVS and CDR2 is FQNEAQ. Trimming cost V 5 bases and J 6 bases; bases outside gene matches: 4. CDR3 DNA sequence: TGTGCCAGCAGCATCAGACAGGGGGCCGGGGAGCTGTTTTTT. This codes for CASSIRQGAGELFF.

This chain joins TRBV3-1 (or the pseudogene TRBV3-2) and TRBJ1-1; TRBD1 matches at 7 bases. V dropped 1 base and J dropped 4; count of bases not matched to a gene: 6. The CDR3 sequence is 15 residues long. Germline assignment: CDR1 LGHDT and CDR2 YNNKEL (reference sequence). The CDR3 region is CASSQARGRGTEAFF. The CDR3 region has the DNA TGTGCCAGCAGCCAAGCTAGGGGGCGCGGCACTGAAGCTTTCTTT.

The chain uses TRBV28 and TRBJ1-6; 8 bases agree with TRBD1. CDR3 length: 16 residues. After removal of 3 bases from V and 5 bases from J, the junction contained 6 bases not matched to a gene. Germline V gives CDR1 MDHEN, CDR2 SYDVKM. For the CDR3, the DNA is TGTGCCAGCAGTTTGTACAGGGGGTTTAATAATTCACCCCTCCACTTT. Translation gives CASSLYRGFNNSPLHF.

This chain connects TRBV25-1 to TRBJ2-1; a possible D gene is TRBD2 (6 bases). Germline CDR1 reads MGHDK; CDR2 reads SYGVNS. This CDR3 has 16 residues. V was trimmed by 0 bases and J by 7 bases, leaving 16 bases between them. The CDR3 DNA follows: TGTGCCAGCAGTGAATATCTAGGACGGAGGGAGAATGAGCAGTTCTTC. Translated, it gives CASSEYLGRRENEQFF.

The chain uses TRBV7-9 and TRBJ2-7; no clear D. The V end was cut by 5 bases, the J end by 2 bases, with 7 bases between. Germline V lookup: CDR1 SEHNR, CDR2 FQNEAQ (reference sequence). The CDR3 extends over 12 amino acids. Here the CDR3 DNA reads TGTGCCAGCAGCGATACTGCCTACGAGCAGTACTTC. Amino acid sequence: CASSDTAYEQYF.

The chain links TRBV3-1 (or the pseudogene TRBV3-2) to TRBJ2-7; possible D gene TRBD1, 6 bases. Trimming took off 1 base at V and 0 bases at J, with 16 bases between the two ends. CDR3 length: 17 residues. Germline V CDR1 and CDR2: LGHDT, YNNKEL (reference sequence). CDR3 sequence: CASSQVFRDIASYEQYF. CDR3 nucleotide sequence: TGTGCCAGCAGCCAAGTCTTCCGGGACATCGCCTCCTACGAGCAGTACTTC.

The chain combines TRBV7-8 with TRBJ1-6; perhaps TRBD1 as D (5 bases). V lost 2 bases and J lost 6, with 14 bases in between. CDR3 length: 16 residues. Germline-derived CDR1 and CDR2 are SGHVS and FQNEAQ. The CDR3 region is CASSLLVAGGNSPLHF. The CDR3 DNA sequence: TGTGCCAGCAGCTTATTGGTAGCCGGGGGTAATTCACCCCTCCACTTT.

V and J are TRBV11-2 and TRBJ2-2; 8 bases are shared with TRBD2. Losses at the gene ends were 5 bases for V and 6 bases for J; bases not matched to a gene: 8. Germline CDR1 and CDR2: SGHAT and FQNNGV. This CDR3 comprises 15 residues. The DNA for the CDR3 is TGTGCCAGCAGCCCCACGGGGGGGACCGCCGGGGAGCTGTTTTTT. Its protein product is CASSPTGGTAGELFF.

The V gene is TRBV7-9, the J gene TRBJ1-5, with D unresolved. V lost 5 bases and J lost 11, with 13 bases in between. The CDR3 spans 12 residues. Germline CDR1 and CDR2: SEHNR and FQNEAQ (reference sequence). CDR3 DNA sequence: TGTGCCAGCAGCCCTCTTATGTCAGCCCAGCATTTT. It codes for CASSPLMSAQHF. Combining the CDR3 with reference TRBV7-9 and TRBJ1-5 gives the whole variable domain DTGVSQNPRHKITKRGQNVTFRCDPISEHNRLYWYRQTLGQGPEFLTYFQNEAQLEKSRLLSDRFSAERPKGSFSTLEIQRTEQGDSAMYLCASSPLMSAQHFGDGTRLSIL.